These 22 T cell receptor beta chains share one sample of origin, sequenced in a study of type 1 regulatory T cells. Study results and caveats: Type 1 regulatory T cells had a more restricted TCR repertoire than non-type 1 regulatory T cells.

MiXCR was run by TCRdb on the reads, yielding one entry per CDR3 protein. The sample lists about 5,000 distinct CDR3 sequences; 26% were seen once. These receptors are not linked to any known antigen. The sequencing sample was made of cultured type 1 regulatory T (Tr1) cells, either the whole culture or a sorted fraction (not recorded which). These receptors all come from a human donor in good health.

In regard to this clonotype: One base away lies a much larger clone, so this may be a sequencing read error. The V call is TRBV5-4, the J call TRBJ2-3; D is perhaps TRBD1 (5 bases). The assigned J gene may be wrong: the sequence end matches TRBJ1-5 better. CDR3 length: 14 amino acids. CDR1 and CDR2 from the germline V gene are SGHNT and YYREEE (reference sequence). CDR3: CASSLTGGTDTQHF. The CDR3 region has the DNA TGTGCCAGCAGCTTGACAGGCGGAACAGATACGCAGCATTTT.

This clonotype came up once. This sequence may be a read error, since a much larger clone differs from it by one base. The J gene is TRBJ2-7, the V gene TRBV4-3, with TRBD2 matching 10 bases. The CDR3 is 15 residues long. Per the germline V gene, CDR1 is LGHNA and CDR2 is YSLEER. CDR3 residues: CASGQGAGGPNEQYF. CDR3 DNA sequence: TGCGCCAGCGGCCAAGGAGCGGGGGGGCCTAACGAGCAGTACTTC.

This clonotype was counted between two and nine times. This chain joins TRBV20-1 and TRBJ2-1; TRBD1 agrees at 8 bases. Germline trimming cut 6 bases from V and 5 bases from J; bases unmatched to any gene: 9. The CDR3 is made up of 14 amino acids. Per the germline V gene, CDR1 is DFQATT and CDR2 is SNEGSKA (reference sequence). CDR3 sequence: CSAPGRGRNNEQFF. The DNA for the CDR3 is TGCAGTGCCCCGGGCAGGGGGCGAAACAATGAGCAGTTCTTC.

The sample holds many counts of this clonotype. This chain links TRBV7-9 with TRBJ1-1; TRBD1 matches at 7 bases. Germline V lookup: CDR1 SEHNR, CDR2 FQNEAQ (reference sequence). V was pared by 8 bases and J by 6 bases, with 12 bases of the junction left unmatched. CDR3 size: 14 residues. CDR3 nucleotides: TGTGCCAGCGGTCGGACAGGCTCGATACCTGAAGCTTTCTTT. It specifies CASGRTGSIPEAFF.

In the case of this clonotype: This could be a read error, since a much larger clone is one nucleotide away. The rearrangement links TRBV6-1 to TRBJ1-5; D may match TRBD1 or TRBD2 (7 bases each). The DNA end is more similar to TRBJ2-3, so the J call may be wrong. Per germline, CDR1 MNHNS and CDR2 SASEGT. The CDR3 totals 16 residues. The CDR3 sequence is CASSEEVARGGQPQYF. CDR3 DNA: TGTGCCAGCAGTGAAGAGGTTGCGAGGGGGGGACAGCCCCAGTATTTT.

This clonotype has at least ten counts. The V and J genes are TRBV7-2 and TRBJ2-3; 12 nucleotides align to TRBD1. V was clipped by 0 bases and J by 7 bases; unmatched bases: 5. CDR1 is SGHTA and CDR2 is FQGNSA in the germline V gene. The length of the CDR3 is 16 residues. CDR3 DNA sequence: TGTGCCAGCAGCTTAGCCGGGACAGGGGGCTCGAATACGCAGTATTTT. It specifies CASSLAGTGGSNTQYF.

This clonotype was seen at least ten times. The chain joins TRBV6-2 or TRBV6-3 to TRBJ2-1; D may be TRBD1 or TRBD2 (5 bases each). From germline, CDR1 is MNHEY and CDR2 SVGEGT. CDR3 length equals 12 residues. Trimming removed 9 bases from V and 5 bases from J, with 11 bases in between. The CDR3 region has the DNA TGTGCCAGTACGGGGACCAACAATGAGCAGTTCTTC. It yields the protein CASTGTNNEQFF.

This clonotype has only a few counts. The rearrangement joins TRBV24-1 to TRBJ1-1; weak D call: TRBD1 (5 bases). CDR1 is KGHDR, CDR2 SFDVKD, per germline. V was shortened by 3 bases and J by 6 bases, with 10 bases between the two germline ends. CDR3 length equals 13 residues. CDR3 coding DNA: TGTGCCACCAGTGATCCAGGGCGCGCTGAAGCTTTCTTT. This translates into CATSDPGRAEAFF.

The V call is TRBV5-4, the J call TRBJ2-5; possibly TRBD1 for D (5 bases). V dropped 2 bases and J dropped 5 bases, with 10 bases sitting between them. The V gene's germline CDR1 is SGHNT and CDR2 YYREEE (reference sequence). The length of the CDR3 is 13 residues. The CDR3 nucleotides are TGTGCCAGCAGCTTAAGGGGCGGTGAGACCCAGTACTTC. Residues: CASSLRGGETQYF.

This clonotype came up many times. V is TRBV30 and J is TRBJ2-7; D is perhaps TRBD1 (6 bases). V was shortened by 0 bases and J by 3 bases, with 15 bases between the two germline ends. The germline CDR1 and CDR2 sequences are GTSNPN and SVGIG (reference sequence). The CDR3 contains 15 residues. CDR3 nucleotide sequence: TGTGCCTGGAGTGTAACGGCAGGGGTTAACTACGAGCAGTACTTC. As protein: CAWSVTAGVNYEQYF.

Comment on this clonotype: Possible read error: a much larger clone is one base away. This chain's CDR3 is CASSRTGVNSPLNF. CDR3 sequence (DNA): TGCGCCAGCAGCCGTACAGGGGTCAATTCACCCCTCAACTTT. This chain links TRBV4-3 with TRBJ1-6, with 7 positions matching TRBD1. This CDR3 has 14 amino acids. Per the germline V gene, CDR1 is LGHNA and CDR2 is YSLEER.

This clonotype was seen ten or more times. This chain joins TRBV15 and TRBJ2-7; D not resolved. V lost 0 bases, J lost 2 bases, and 11 bases lay in between. Looked up from germline, CDR1 is LNHNV and CDR2 is YYDKDF (reference sequence). The CDR3 is 15 residues long. The DNA for the CDR3 is TGTGCCACCAGCAGAGATCTAGGGAAAACCTACGAGCAGTACTTC. This gives the protein CATSRDLGKTYEQYF.

This clonotype was recorded many times. V usage is TRBV6-5 and J usage is TRBJ2-6; 11 nucleotides align to TRBD1. Germline CDR1 and CDR2: MNHEY and SVGAGI. Trimming at V came to 5 bases and at J to 1 base, leaving 7 bases not matched to a gene. The CDR3 is 18 amino acids. Here the CDR3 DNA reads TGTGCCAGCAGTCGTCGGACAGGGGGCGCTTCTGGGGCCAACGTCCTGACTTTC. This encodes CASSRRTGGASGANVLTF.

This chain joins TRBV4-2 and TRBJ2-5; the match to TRBD2 covers 10 bases. The CDR3 is made up of 17 amino acids. CDR1 is LGHNA, CDR2 YNFKEQ, per germline. With 8 bases clipped from V and 4 bases from J, the junction kept 16 bases outside the gene matches. The CDR3 sequence is CASQDPRLAGGGETQYF. The CDR3 coding sequence is TGTGCCAGCCAAGATCCCCGACTAGCGGGTGGCGGAGAGACCCAGTACTTC.

This clonotype was observed a handful of times. The genes are TRBV28 and TRBJ2-1; 10 bases are a match to TRBD2. V shed 2 bases, J shed 7 bases, and the junction held 5 bases outside the gene matches. This CDR3 spans 15 amino acids. Germline values: CDR1 MDHEN, CDR2 SYDVKM. The CDR3 region is CASSLKTSGRNEQFF. In nucleotides, the CDR3 is TGTGCCAGCAGTTTAAAGACTAGCGGGCGAAATGAGCAGTTCTTC.

By share of the sample, this clonotype is medium-sized. The chain has TRBV6-6 and TRBJ2-7, with 9 bases fitting TRBD1. Germline trimming cut 10 bases from V and 3 bases from J; bases unmatched to any gene: 4. The CDR3 length is 12 residues. Germline CDR1 reads MNHNY; CDR2 reads SVGAGI (reference sequence). In DNA form, the CDR3 reads TGTGCCACCCGACAGGGGGACTACGAGCAGTACTTC. Protein: CATRQGDYEQYF.

The CDR3 bases are TGTGCCAGCAGCTCCCCCGGTAACAGGGGGATCGGGGAGCTGTTTTTT. Residues: CASSSPGNRGIGELFF. The gene calls are TRBV5-6 and TRBJ2-2, with 8 positions matching TRBD1. The CDR3 covers 16 residues. Germline assignment: CDR1 SGHDT and CDR2 YYEEEE. The V and J ends lost 3 bases and 7 bases, in that order; junction bases with no gene match: 11.

In its sample, this clonotype was seen a few times. The V and J genes are TRBV6-2 or TRBV6-3 and TRBJ2-1, with D tentatively TRBD1 (7 bases). Trimming removed 7 bases from V and 4 bases from J, with 8 bases in between. Germline V lookup: CDR1 MNHEY, CDR2 SVGEGT. The CDR3 has 12 residues. Here the CDR3 reads CASTGGYNEQFF. The CDR3 nucleotides are TGTGCCAGCACAGGGGGGTACAATGAGCAGTTCTTC.

This clonotype was counted at least ten times. The rearrangement joins TRBV24-1 to TRBJ2-2; TRBD1 aligns across 9 bases. The CDR3 covers 16 residues. Germline CDR1 KGHDR, CDR2 SFDVKD. V shed 0 bases and J 4 bases; nucleotides not matched to a gene: 2. The CDR3 DNA is TGTGCCACCAGTGATTTGGGGACAGGGAGCACCGGGGAGCTGTTTTTT. Protein sequence: CATSDLGTGSTGELFF.

This clonotype was picked up many times. The rearrangement uses TRBV12-5 and TRBJ1-1, with 8 bases that match TRBD1. The V gene's germline CDR1 is LGHNT and CDR2 FRNRAP. The J segment lost 3 bases and the V segment lost 6 bases, leaving 12 bases of the junction unmatched. The CDR3 has 16 residues. This CDR3 is CASGTGGQGAHTEAFF. CDR3 sequence (DNA): TGTGCTAGTGGGACCGGTGGACAGGGAGCGCACACTGAAGCTTTCTTT.

This clonotype is large within its sample. Its ends do not fully match the called genes, so a read error is possible. The chain couples TRBV4-2 to TRBJ2-1; 8 bases agree with TRBD1. Looked up from germline, CDR1 is LGHNA and CDR2 is YNFKEQ. CDR3 length: 16 amino acids. CDR3 nucleotides: TGCGCCAGCAGCCAAGATGGGGCAGGGGGCTCCGGTGGGCAGTTCTTC. Amino acids: CASSQDGAGGSGGQFF.

This clonotype was seen a handful of times. The rearrangement uses TRBV25-1 and TRBJ2-7; 9 positions agree with TRBD1. The CDR3 length is 14 residues. V shed 5 bases, J shed 3 bases, and the junction held 5 bases outside the gene matches. Germline loops: CDR1 MGHDK, CDR2 SYGVNS. Written as DNA, the CDR3 is TGTGCCAGCAGTCTCCGGGACAGGGTCTACGAGCAGTACTTC. Translating gives CASSLRDRVYEQYF.